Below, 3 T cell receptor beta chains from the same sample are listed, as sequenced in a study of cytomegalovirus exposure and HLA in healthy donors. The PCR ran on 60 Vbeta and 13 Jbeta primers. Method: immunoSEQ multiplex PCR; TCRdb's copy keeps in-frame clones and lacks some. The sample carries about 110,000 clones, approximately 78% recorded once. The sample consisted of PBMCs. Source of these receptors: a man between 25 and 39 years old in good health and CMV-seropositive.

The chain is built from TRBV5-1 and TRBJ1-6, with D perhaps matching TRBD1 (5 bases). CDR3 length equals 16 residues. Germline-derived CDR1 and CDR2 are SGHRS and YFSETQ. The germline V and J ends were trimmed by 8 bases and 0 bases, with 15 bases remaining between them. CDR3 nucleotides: TGCGCCAGTAAAACCGGGACTAGCTCCTATAATTCACCCCTCCACTTT. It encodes CASKTGTSSYNSPLHF.

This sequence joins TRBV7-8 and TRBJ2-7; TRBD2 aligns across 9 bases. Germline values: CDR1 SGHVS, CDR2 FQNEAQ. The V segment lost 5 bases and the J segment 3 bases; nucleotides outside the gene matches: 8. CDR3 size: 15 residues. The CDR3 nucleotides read TGTGCCAGCAGCAAGGGCACTAGCGGGTACTACGAGCAGTACTTC. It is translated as CASSKGTSGYYEQYF.

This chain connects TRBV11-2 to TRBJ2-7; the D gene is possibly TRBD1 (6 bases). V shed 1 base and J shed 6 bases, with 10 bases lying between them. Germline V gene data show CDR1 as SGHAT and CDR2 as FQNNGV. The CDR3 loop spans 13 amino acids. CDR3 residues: CASSLGTVSEQYF. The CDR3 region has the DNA TGTGCCAGCAGCTTAGGGACAGTGTCCGAGCAGTACTTC. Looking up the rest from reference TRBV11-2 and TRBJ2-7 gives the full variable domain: EAGVAQSPRYKIIEKRQSVAFWCNPISGHATLYWYQQILGQGPKLLIQFQNNGVVDDSQLPKDRFSAERLKGVDSTLKIQPAKLEDSAVYLCASSLGTVSEQYFGPGTRLTVT.